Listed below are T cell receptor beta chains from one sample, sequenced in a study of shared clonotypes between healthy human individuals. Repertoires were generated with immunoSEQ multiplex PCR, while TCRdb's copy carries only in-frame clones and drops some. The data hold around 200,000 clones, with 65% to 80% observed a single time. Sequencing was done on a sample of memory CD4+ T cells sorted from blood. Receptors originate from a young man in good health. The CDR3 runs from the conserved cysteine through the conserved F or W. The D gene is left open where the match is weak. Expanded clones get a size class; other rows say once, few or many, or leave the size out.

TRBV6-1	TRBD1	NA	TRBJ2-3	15	TGTGCCAGCAGCCTGACAGGGGGCAGCACAGATACGCAGTATTTT	CASSLTGGSTDTQYF
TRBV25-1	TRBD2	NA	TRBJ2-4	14	TGTGCCAGCAGGCTAGCGGGAGGCGGAAACATTCAGTACTTC	CASRLAGGGNIQYF
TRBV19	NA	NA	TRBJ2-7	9	TGTGCCGGGGTGTGCGAGCAGTACTTC	CAGVCEQYF
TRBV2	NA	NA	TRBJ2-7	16	TGTGCCAGCGCCCCCCCGAATAGCGGACTCTCCTACGAGCAGTACTTC	CASAPPNSGLSYEQYF
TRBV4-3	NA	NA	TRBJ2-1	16	TGCGCCAGCAGCCAAGATACAAGACTCTCCTACAATGAGCAGTTCTTC	CASSQDTRLSYNEQFF
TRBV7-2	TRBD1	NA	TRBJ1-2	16	TGTGCCAGCAGCCGGGACAGGAGCCGTGCTAACTATGGCTACACCTTC	CASSRDRSRANYGYTF
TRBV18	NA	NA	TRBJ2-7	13	TGTGCCAGCTCACCAGGGCTAATGAACGAGCAGTACTTC	CASSPGLMNEQYF
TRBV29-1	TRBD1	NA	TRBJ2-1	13	TGCACTACCCGGGACAGTCCTTACAATGAGCAGTTCTTC	CTTRDSPYNEQFF
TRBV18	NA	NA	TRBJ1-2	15	TGTGCCAGCTCACCGGGAGTACCGGGCCGCTATGGCTACACCTTC	CASSPGVPGRYGYTF
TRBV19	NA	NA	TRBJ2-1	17	TGTGCCAGTAGTACGTTCTTAGGGGCTAGCACCCACAATGAGCAGTTCTTC	CASSTFLGASTHNEQFF
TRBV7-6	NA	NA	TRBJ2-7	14	TGTGCCAGCAGCTTAGAACCCAGGACTTACGAGCAGTACTTC	CASSLEPRTYEQYF
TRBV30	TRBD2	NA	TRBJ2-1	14	TGTGCGCTAAAGCGGGAAAGCTGGGCCAATGAGCAGTTCTTC	CALKRESWANEQFF
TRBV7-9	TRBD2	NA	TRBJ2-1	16	TGTGCCAGTTCTTCCCAGGGACTAGCGGCGGTTAATGAGCAGTTCTTC	CASSSQGLAAVNEQFF
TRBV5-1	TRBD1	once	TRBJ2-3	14	TGCGCCAGCAGGACTACAGGGGTAGCAGATACGCAGTATTTT	CASRTTGVADTQYF
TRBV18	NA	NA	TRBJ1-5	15	TGTGCCAGCTCCGCAGAAATGGACAATTCCCAGCCCCAGCATTTT	CASSAEMDNSQPQHF
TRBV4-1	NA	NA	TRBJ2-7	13	TGCGCCAGCAGCCTAGGACCGTTCTACGAGCAGTACTTC	CASSLGPFYEQYF
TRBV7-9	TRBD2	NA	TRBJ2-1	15	TGTGCCAGCAGCCTGACTAGCGGGAGTCCAAATGAGCAGTTCTTC	CASSLTSGSPNEQFF
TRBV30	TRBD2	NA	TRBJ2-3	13	TGTGCCTGGAGTGGGACTAGCCGAGATACGCAGTATTTT	CAWSGTSRDTQYF
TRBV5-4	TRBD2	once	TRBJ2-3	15	TGTGCCAGCAGCTTGGGCGCTAGCGGAACAGATACGCAGTATTTT	CASSLGASGTDTQYF
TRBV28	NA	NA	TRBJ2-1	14	TGTGCCAGCAGTTTACCGGGACGGAACAATGAGCAGTTCTTC	CASSLPGRNNEQFF